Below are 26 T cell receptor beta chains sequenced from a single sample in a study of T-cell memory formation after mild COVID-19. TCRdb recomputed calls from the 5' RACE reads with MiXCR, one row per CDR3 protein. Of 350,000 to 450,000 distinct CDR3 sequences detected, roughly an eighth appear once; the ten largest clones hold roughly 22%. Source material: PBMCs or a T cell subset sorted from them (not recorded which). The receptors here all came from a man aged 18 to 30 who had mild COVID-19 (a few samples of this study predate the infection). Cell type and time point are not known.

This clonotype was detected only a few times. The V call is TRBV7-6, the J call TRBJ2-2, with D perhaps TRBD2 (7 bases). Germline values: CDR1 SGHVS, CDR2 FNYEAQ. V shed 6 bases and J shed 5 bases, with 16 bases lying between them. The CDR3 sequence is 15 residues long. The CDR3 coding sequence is TGTGCCAGCAGTCCCGGGGGGCAGATAACCGGGGAGCTGTTTTTT. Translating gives CASSPGGQITGELFF.

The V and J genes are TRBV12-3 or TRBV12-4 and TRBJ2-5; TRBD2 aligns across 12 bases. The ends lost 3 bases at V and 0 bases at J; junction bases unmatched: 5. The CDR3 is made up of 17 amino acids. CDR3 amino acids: CASSFIGLAGYQETQYF. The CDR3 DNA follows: TGTGCCAGCAGTTTTATAGGACTAGCGGGGTACCAAGAGACCCAGTACTTC.

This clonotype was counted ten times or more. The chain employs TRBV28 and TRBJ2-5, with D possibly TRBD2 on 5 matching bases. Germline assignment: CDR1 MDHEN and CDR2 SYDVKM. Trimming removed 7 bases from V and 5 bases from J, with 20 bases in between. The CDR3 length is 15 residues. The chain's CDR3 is CASIGIGLGWETQYF. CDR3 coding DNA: TGTGCCAGCATAGGTATAGGACTCGGGTGGGAGACCCAGTACTTC.

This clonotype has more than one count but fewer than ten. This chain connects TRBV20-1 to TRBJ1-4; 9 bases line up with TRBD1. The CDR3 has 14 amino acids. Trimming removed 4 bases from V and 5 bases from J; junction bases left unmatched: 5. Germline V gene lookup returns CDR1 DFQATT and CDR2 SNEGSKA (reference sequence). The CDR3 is CSAMAGTGNEKLFF. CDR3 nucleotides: TGCAGTGCTATGGCCGGGACAGGGAATGAAAAACTGTTTTTT.

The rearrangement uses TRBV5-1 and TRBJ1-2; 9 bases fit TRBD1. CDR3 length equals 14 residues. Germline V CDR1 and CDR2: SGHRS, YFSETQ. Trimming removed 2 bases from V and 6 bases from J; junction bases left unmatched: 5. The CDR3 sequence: CASSLHRGRDGYTF. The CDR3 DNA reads TGCGCCAGCAGCTTACACAGGGGGCGCGATGGCTACACCTTC.

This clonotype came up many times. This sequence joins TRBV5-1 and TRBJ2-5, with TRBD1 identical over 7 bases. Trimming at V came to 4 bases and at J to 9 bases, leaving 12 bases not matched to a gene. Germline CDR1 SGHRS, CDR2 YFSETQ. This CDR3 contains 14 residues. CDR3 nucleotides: TGCGCCAGCAGCATCGGAACAGGGGCTGAGGCCCAGTACTTC. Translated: CASSIGTGAEAQYF.

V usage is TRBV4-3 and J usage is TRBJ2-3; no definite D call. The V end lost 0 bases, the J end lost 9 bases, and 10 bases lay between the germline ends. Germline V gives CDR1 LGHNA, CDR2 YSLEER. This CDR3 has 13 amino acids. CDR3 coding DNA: TGCGCCAGCAGCCAAGAATCATCTGGGACGCAGTATTTT. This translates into CASSQESSGTQYF.

The CDR3 protein is CASSLGLVIYNEQFF. The CDR3 DNA sequence: TGCGCCAGCAGCTTGGGACTAGTGATATACAATGAGCAGTTCTTC. The V call is TRBV5-1, the J call TRBJ2-1; maybe TRBD2 (6 bases). The germline V and J ends were trimmed by 0 bases and 4 bases, with 11 bases remaining between them. This CDR3 has 15 residues. Germline V CDR1 and CDR2: SGHRS, YFSETQ.

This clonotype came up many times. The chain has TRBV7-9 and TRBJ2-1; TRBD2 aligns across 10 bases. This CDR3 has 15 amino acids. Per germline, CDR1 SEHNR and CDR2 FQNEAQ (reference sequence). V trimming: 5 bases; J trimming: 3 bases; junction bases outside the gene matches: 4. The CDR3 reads CASSLTSGVYNEQFF. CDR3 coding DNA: TGTGCCAGCAGCCTAACTAGCGGGGTCTACAATGAGCAGTTCTTC.

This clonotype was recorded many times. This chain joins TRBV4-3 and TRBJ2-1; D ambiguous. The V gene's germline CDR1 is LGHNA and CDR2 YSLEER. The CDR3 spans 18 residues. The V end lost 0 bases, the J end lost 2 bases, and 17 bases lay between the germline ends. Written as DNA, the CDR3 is TGCGCCAGCAGCCAAGAGGGGATGAGTTGGCAGACCTACAATGAGCAGTTCTTC. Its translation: CASSQEGMSWQTYNEQFF.

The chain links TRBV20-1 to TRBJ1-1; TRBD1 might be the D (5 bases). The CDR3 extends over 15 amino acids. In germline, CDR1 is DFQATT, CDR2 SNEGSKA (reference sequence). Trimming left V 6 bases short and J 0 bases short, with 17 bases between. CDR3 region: CSARPGPELNTEAFF. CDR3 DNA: TGCAGTGCCCGACCGGGACCGGAACTGAACACTGAAGCTTTCTTT.

DNA of the CDR3: TGCAGTGACCAGGGGGGGACGGTTCCGGACACTGAAGCTTTCTTT. Residues: CSDQGGTVPDTEAFF. The chain employs TRBV20-1 and TRBJ1-1, with TRBD1 identical over 7 bases. The germline CDR1 and CDR2 sequences are DFQATT and SNEGSKA (reference sequence). The CDR3 length is 15 residues. J gave up 3 bases and V 7 bases, and 14 bases lay outside the gene matches.

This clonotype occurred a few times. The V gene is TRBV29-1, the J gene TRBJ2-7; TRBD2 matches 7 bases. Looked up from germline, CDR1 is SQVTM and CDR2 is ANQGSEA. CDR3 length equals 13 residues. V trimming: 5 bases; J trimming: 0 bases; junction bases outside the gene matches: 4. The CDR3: CSVHGGSSYEQYF. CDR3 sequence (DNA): TGCAGCGTTCACGGGGGGAGCTCCTACGAGCAGTACTTC.

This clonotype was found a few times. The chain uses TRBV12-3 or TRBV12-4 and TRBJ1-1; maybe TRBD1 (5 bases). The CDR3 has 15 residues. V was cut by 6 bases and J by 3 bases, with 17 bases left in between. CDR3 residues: CASSTRGGAYTEAFF. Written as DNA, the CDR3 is TGTGCCAGCAGCACACGAGGCGGGGCCTACACTGAAGCTTTCTTT.

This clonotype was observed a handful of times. The CDR3 DNA reads as TGCGCCAGCAGCCGCGTGTTCACAGATACGCAGTATTTT. Residues: CASSRVFTDTQYF. The rearrangement links TRBV4-3 to TRBJ2-3; no clear D. Trimming stripped 4 bases from V and 2 bases from J, with 7 bases between. Germline CDR1 and CDR2: LGHNA and YSLEER. The CDR3 runs to 13 residues.

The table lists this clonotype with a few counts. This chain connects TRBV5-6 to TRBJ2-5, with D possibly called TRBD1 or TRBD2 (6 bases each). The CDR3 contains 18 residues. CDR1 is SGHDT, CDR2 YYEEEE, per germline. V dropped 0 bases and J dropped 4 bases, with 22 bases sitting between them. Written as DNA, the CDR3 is TGTGCCAGCAGCTTGGCCGGGGTGACAGGCCTAGCGAGAGAGACCCAGTACTTC. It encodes CASSLAGVTGLARETQYF. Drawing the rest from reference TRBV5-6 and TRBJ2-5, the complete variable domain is DAGVTQSPTHLIKTRGQQVTLRCSPKSGHDTVSWYQQALGQGPQFIFQYYEEEERQRGNFPDRFSGHQFPNYSSELNVNALLLGDSALYLCASSLAGVTGLARETQYFGPGTRLLVL.

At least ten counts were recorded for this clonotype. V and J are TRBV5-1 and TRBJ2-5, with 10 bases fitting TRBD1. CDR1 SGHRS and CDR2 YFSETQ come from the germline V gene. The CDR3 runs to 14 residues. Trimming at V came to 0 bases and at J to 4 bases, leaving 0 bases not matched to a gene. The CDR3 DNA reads TGCGCCAGCAGCTTGGGGGACAGGGGAGAGACCCAGTACTTC. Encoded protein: CASSLGDRGETQYF.

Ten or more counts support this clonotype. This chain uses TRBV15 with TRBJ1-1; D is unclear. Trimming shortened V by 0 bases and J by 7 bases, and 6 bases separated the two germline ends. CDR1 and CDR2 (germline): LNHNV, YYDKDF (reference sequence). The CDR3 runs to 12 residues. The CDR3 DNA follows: TGTGCCACCAGCAGAGATTTCATTGAAGCTTTCTTT. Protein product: CATSRDFIEAFF.

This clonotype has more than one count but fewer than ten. The DNA of the CDR3 is TGTGCCAGCAGTGAAAAAACAATGCAAGAGACCCAGTACTTC. Its translation is CASSEKTMQETQYF. This sequence joins TRBV25-1 and TRBJ2-5, with D unclear. The V and J ends lost 2 bases and 2 bases respectively, with 9 bases between them. The CDR3 spans 14 residues. The germline V gene has CDR1 MGHDK and CDR2 SYGVNS.

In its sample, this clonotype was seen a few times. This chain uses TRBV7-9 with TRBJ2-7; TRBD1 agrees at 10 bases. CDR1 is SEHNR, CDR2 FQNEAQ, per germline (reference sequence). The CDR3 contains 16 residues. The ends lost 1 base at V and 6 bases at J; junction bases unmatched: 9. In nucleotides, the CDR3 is TGTGCCAGCAGCTTAGGACAGGGGGCCTTGGAGTCCGAGCAGTACTTC. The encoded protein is CASSLGQGALESEQYF.

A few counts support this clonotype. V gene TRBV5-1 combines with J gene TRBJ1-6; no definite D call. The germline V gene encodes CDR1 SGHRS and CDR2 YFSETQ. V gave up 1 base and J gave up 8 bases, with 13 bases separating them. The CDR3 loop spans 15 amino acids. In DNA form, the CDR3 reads TGCGCCAGCAGCTTGTCCCCAAGCGAACATTCACCCCTCCACTTT. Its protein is CASSLSPSEHSPLHF. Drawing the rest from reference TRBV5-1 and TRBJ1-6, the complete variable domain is KAGVTQTPRYLIKTRGQQVTLSCSPISGHRSVSWYQQTPGQGLQFLFEYFSETQRNKGNFPGRFSGRQFSNSRSEMNVSTLELGDSALYLCASSLSPSEHSPLHFGNGTRLTVT.

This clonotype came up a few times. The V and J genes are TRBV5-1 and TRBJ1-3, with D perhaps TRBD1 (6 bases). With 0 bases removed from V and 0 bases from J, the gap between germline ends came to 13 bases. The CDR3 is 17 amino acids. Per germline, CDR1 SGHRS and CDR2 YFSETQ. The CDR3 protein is CASSLGGRGDSGNTIYF. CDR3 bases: TGCGCCAGCAGCTTGGGTGGCAGGGGCGACTCTGGAAACACCATATATTTT.

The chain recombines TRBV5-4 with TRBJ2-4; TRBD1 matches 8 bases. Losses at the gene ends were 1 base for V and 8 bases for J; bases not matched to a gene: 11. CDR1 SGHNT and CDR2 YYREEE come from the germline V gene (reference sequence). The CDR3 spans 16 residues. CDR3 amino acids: CASSLRAGGSRDIQYF. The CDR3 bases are TGTGCCAGCAGCTTGAGGGCAGGGGGCTCGCGAGACATTCAGTACTTC.

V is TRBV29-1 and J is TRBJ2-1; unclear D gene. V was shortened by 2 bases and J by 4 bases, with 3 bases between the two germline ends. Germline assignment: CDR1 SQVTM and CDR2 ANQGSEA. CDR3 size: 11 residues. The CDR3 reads CSVENYNEQFF. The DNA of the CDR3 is TGCAGCGTTGAAAATTACAATGAGCAGTTCTTC.

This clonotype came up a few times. CDR3 region: CASSLHRGLQETQYF. The CDR3 nucleotides read TGTGCCAGCAGCTTACACAGGGGTCTCCAAGAGACCCAGTACTTC. The chain is built from TRBV7-8 and TRBJ2-5, with 7 bases identical to TRBD1. This CDR3 contains 15 residues. Germline CDR1 SGHVS, CDR2 FQNEAQ. V lost 2 bases and J lost 1; bases outside the gene matches: 4.

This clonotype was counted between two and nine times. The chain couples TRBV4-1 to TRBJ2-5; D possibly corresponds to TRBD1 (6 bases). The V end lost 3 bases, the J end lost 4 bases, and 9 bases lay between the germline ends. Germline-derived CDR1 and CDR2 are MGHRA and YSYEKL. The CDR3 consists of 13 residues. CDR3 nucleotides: TGCGCCAGCAGCCAGGTCAGGGGAGAGACCCAGTACTTC. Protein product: CASSQVRGETQYF.